This T cell receptor (beta chain) was identified in a study of T cell responses to AZD1222 COVID-19 vaccine. Findings and limits, study-wide: Nearly half of spike-specific TCRs reportedly target unmutated variant regions.

V was clipped by 6 bases and J by 4 bases, with 12 bases between them. Germline CDR1 reads MNHEY; CDR2 reads SVGAGI. This CDR3 spans 13 amino acids. Concerning this clone: Antigen: not known.

This table comes from immunoSEQ multiplex PCR, and its TCRdb copy is limited to in-frame clones, with some not included. The sample has about 150,000 clones, about 88% seen once; the top ten hold around 4.9%. The sequence was obtained from an adult in good health. This chain connects TRBV6-5 to TRBJ1-1, with D maybe TRBD1 (5 bases). Here the sequenced sample was peripheral blood, taken on day 0 of AZD1222 vaccination. Written as DNA, the CDR3 is TGTGCCAGCAGGCCAACAGGTGGCACTGAAGCTTTCTTT. Protein sequence: CASRPTGGTEAFF.